The rows below give T cell receptor beta chains drawn from one sample of a study of blood T cell repertoires in COVID-19. TCRdb keeps only in-frame clones here, not all; method: immunoSEQ multiplex PCR. The sample has some 180,000 clones; 86% are singletons. The material sequenced was peripheral blood. These receptors originate from a man in his sixties or seventies with active or convalescent COVID-19. CDR3s include the opening cysteine and the closing phenylalanine or tryptophan. A D gene is named only where the DNA matches it firmly. The size entry is marked missing in some rows and otherwise reads once, few, many or a size class.

abundance	d_gene	v_gene	j_gene	CDR3nt	CDR3aa
.	.	TRBV10-3	TRBJ1-1	TGTGCCATCAGGCCACAGGGTGGGGGCACTGAAGCTTTCTTT	CAIRPQGGGTEAFF
.	TRBD1	TRBV6-1	TRBJ2-7	TGTGCCAGCAGTGAAGCCTGGGACAGCTGGGGCTCCTACGAGCAGTACTTC	CASSEAWDSWGSYEQYF
few	.	TRBV3-1/TRBV3-2	TRBJ2-2	TGTGCCAGCAGCCAAGGGGGACACCTAACCGGGGAGCTGTTTTTT	CASSQGGHLTGELFF
.	.	TRBV19	TRBJ1-1	TGTGCCAGTAGTATCCGAGACAAGAAGTCAGAAGCTTTCTTT	CASSIRDKKSEAFF
once	TRBD2	TRBV6-5	TRBJ2-7	TGTGCCAGCACTTTTAGCGGGAACTACTACGAGCAGTACTTC	CASTFSGNYYEQYF
few	TRBD2	TRBV7-2	TRBJ2-7	TGTGCCAGCACGAGAACAGGACTAGCCTCCGAGCAGTACTTC	CASTRTGLASEQYF
.	.	TRBV9	TRBJ2-6	TGTGCCAGCAGCCACAGGGATCCACAGGGCTCTGGGGCCAACGTCCTGACTTTC	CASSHRDPQGSGANVLTF
once	.	TRBV5-1	TRBJ2-2	TGCGCCAGCAGCGAGGGACATTCGAACACCGGGGAGCTGTTTTTT	CASSEGHSNTGELFF
.	.	TRBV28	TRBJ2-2	TGTGCCACCAAAACACACACCGGGGAGCTGTTTTTT	CATKTHTGELFF
.	.	TRBV6-6	TRBJ1-1	TGTGCCAGCAGTTCATCAGTAAACACTGAAGCTTTCTTT	CASSSSVNTEAFF
.	TRBD2	TRBV9	TRBJ2-1	TGTGCCAGCAGCCCCACGGGGGGACTATACAATGAGCAGTTCTTC	CASSPTGGLYNEQFF
.	.	TRBV5-1	TRBJ1-1	TGCGCCAGCAGCTTTGAGGGATTGCTGAACACTGAAGCTTTCTTT	CASSFEGLLNTEAFF
.	.	TRBV10-2	TRBJ2-3	TGCGCCAGCTGTCTGGGCCTTACAGATACGCAGTATTTT	CASCLGLTDTQYF
.	.	TRBV7-2	TRBJ2-3	TGTGCCAGCAGGAAGAGGCTAAGCACAGATACGCAGTATTTT	CASRKRLSTDTQYF
.	TRBD1	TRBV7-9	TRBJ1-3	TGTGCCAGCAGCTCTCCTGACAGGGGTGGAAACACCATATATTTT	CASSSPDRGGNTIYF
few	TRBD1	TRBV5-4	TRBJ1-1	TGTGCCAGCAGCCCCCGGACAGGGGGTCTTACTGAAGCTTTCTTT	CASSPRTGGLTEAFF
.	.	TRBV6-5	TRBJ1-2	TGTGCCAGCAGGCAGTCGAACTATGGCTACACCTTC	CASRQSNYGYTF
.	.	TRBV19	TRBJ1-5	TGTGCCAGTAGCGCCGGGGGGGCAGCGATCTCGTCTCAGCCCCAGCATTTT	CASSAGGAAISSQPQHF
.	.	TRBV19	TRBJ1-2	TGTGCCAGTAGTATCAGATCCGACTATGGCTACACCTTC	CASSIRSDYGYTF
.	TRBD1	TRBV2	TRBJ2-1	TGTGCCAGCAGGTATTCCGGGACAGGCAAGAATGAGCAGTTCTTC	CASRYSGTGKNEQFF
.	TRBD1	TRBV7-2	TRBJ1-5	TGTGCCAGCAGCTCAGGGGGCGGGAATCAGCCCCAGCATTTT	CASSSGGGNQPQHF
.	TRBD1	TRBV9	TRBJ1-4	TGTGCCAGCAGCGTACGTCCAGGGACAGCTTTTAATGAAAAACTGTTTTTT	CASSVRPGTAFNEKLFF
.	TRBD1	TRBV9	TRBJ1-2	TGTGCCAGCAGCGAGGGACAGGGAAGGAATGGCTACACCTTC	CASSEGQGRNGYTF
.	TRBD1	TRBV27	TRBJ1-2	TGTGCCAGCAGTTTCTCCCGGGGACAGGGTAAGGATGGCTACACCTTC	CASSFSRGQGKDGYTF
.	TRBD1	TRBV27	TRBJ1-1	TGTGCCAGCAGTTTCCGGACAGGCACTGAAGCTTTCTTT	CASSFRTGTEAFF